Shown below are 4 T cell receptor beta chains from a single sample sequenced in a study of vaccination and CD4 T cells after COVID-19. Their antigen targets remain unknown. Treatment denoted: roughly nine-day PBMC culture with coronavirus spike peptide pools or control peptides (ViraFEST assay). Samples of CD4+ T cells were obtained from the unexposed donor before the COVID-19 pandemic (2011-2018). The Oncomine TCR Beta short-read assay generated sequence data from the DNA of cultured CD4+ T cells. TCRdb passed the PCR reads through MiXCR, listing each CDR3 protein once. The table lists approximately 7,100 distinct CDR3 sequences, about a third of them singletons. The specimen was CD4+ T cells from blood, cultured in vitro. The receptors stem from a human donor in good health.

The CDR3 coding sequence is TGCAGTGCTTCCCTAGCGGGGGTATGGGCGCAGTTCTTC. Translation: CSASLAGVWAQFF. The chain combines TRBV20-1 with TRBJ2-1, with TRBD2 identical over 10 bases. Germline loops: CDR1 DFQATT, CDR2 SNEGSKA (reference sequence). With V trimmed by 5 bases and J by 12 bases, 10 bases remained unmatched. The length of the CDR3 is 13 residues.

This clonotype was found a few times. The CDR3 spells CASSSESLTGELFF. The CDR3 coding sequence is TGCGCCAGCAGCTCCGAAAGCCTCACCGGGGAGCTGTTTTTT. V gene TRBV5-1 combines with J gene TRBJ2-2; no clear D. Per germline, CDR1 SGHRS and CDR2 YFSETQ. CDR3 length equals 14 residues. With 3 bases removed from V and 4 bases from J, the gap between germline ends came to 10 bases.

This chain uses TRBV20-1 with TRBJ1-1, with a tentative D call TRBD1 (5 bases). V shed 8 bases and J shed 3 bases, with 13 bases lying between them. Per the germline V gene, CDR1 is DFQATT and CDR2 is SNEGSKA (reference sequence). The CDR3 totals 12 residues. CDR3 DNA sequence: TGCAGTCCGAAGGCAGGGCACACTGAAGCTTTCTTT. Its translation is CSPKAGHTEAFF.

This clonotype came up a few times. The V call is TRBV6-5, the J call TRBJ1-2, with unresolved D. CDR3 length: 16 amino acids. Trimming took off 0 bases at V and 2 bases at J, with 13 bases between the two ends. The germline V gene has CDR1 MNHEY and CDR2 SVGAGI. The CDR3 bases are TGTGCCAGCAGTTACTCGTTCGCCGCCGACAACTATGGCTACACCTTC. Amino acid sequence: CASSYSFAADNYGYTF.